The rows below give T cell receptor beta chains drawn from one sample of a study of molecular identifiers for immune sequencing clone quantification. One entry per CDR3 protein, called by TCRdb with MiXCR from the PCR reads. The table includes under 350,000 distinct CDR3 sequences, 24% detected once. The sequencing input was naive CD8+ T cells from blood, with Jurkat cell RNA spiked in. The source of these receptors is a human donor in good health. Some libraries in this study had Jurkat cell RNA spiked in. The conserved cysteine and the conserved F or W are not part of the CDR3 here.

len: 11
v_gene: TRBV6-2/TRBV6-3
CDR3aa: ASSTFSTDTQY

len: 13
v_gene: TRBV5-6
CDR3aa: ASSFGPLGTQPQH

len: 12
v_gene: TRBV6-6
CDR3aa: ASSYMGLGETQY

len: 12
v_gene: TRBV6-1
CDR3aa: ASSYAQAVYEQY

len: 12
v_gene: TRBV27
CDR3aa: ASSLGQMNTEAF

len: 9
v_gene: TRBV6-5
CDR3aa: ASSYGREQY

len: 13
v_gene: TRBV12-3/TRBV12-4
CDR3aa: ASSSAGGPQETQY

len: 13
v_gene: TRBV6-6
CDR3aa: ASRRQAGLADTQY

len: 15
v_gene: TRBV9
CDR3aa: ASSVVDPDSGANVLT

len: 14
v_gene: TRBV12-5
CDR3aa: ASGLEGFASNRPQH

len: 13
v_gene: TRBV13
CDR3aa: ASSPNPGPGTEAF

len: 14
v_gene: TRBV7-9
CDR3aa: ASSDGETATNEKLF

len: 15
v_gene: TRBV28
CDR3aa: ASSLPGQGFDKNIQY

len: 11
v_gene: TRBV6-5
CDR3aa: ASSWRTGYGYT

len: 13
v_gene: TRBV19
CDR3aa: ASSIGQAMNTEAF

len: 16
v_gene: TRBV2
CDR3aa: ASRDPLKDRGLNNEQF

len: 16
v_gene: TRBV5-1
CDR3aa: ASSLRVWNCVGNQPQH

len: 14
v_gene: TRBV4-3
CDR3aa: ASSQDTSGSTDTQY

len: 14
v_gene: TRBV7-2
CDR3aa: ASSPLVGLAGHEQY

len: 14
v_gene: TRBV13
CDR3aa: ASSLVLGEQTDTQY

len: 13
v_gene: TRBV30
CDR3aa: AWRGLAEDTDTQY

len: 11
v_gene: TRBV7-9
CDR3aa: ASSRLANTEAF

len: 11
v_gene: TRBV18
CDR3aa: ASSPGTGLGAF

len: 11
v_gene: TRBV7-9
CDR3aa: ASSRQGMYEQY

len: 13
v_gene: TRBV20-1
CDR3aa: SAEMGRSTTDTQY

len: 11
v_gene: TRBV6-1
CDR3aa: ASSSLGLNEQS

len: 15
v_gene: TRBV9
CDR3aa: GSSVDTGGTNTGELF

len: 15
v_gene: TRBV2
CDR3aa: ASPHPGGGSHADTQY

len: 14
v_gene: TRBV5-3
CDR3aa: ASSPFGQPFTSPLH

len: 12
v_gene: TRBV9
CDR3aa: ASSAGKSSYEQY

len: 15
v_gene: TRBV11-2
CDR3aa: ASSPTSGSSGANVLT

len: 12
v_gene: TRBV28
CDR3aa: ASSLFDREETQY

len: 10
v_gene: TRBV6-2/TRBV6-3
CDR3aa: ASSYRGYEQY

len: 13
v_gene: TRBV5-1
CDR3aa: ASSLDGQGPYEQY

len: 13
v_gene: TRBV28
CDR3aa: ASSLPPRAQWPQY

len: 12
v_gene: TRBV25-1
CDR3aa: ASSEFGGKDTQY

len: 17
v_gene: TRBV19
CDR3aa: ASSITTSGRVVPSGELF

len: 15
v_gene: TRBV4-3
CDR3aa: ASSQNGYPSDNQPQH

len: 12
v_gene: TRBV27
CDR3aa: ASSSLRVSDTQY

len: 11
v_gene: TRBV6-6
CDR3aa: ASSYLAQGEQF

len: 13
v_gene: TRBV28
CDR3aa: ASSPTRYSGNTIY

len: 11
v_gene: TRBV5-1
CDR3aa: ASSGDQDTEAF

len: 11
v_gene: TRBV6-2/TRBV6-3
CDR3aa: ATRDSLMYEQY

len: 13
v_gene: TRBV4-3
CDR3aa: ASSQDRQATYAQY

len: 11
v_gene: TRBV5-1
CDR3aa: ASSPQGEWEQY

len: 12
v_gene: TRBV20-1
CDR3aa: SRAVRESSYEQY

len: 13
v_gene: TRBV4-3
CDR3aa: ASSHRDSPTYEQN

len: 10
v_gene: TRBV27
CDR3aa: AGSWDGDTQY

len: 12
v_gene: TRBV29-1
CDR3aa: SVDFSGGYNEQF

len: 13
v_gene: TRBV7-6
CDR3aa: ASSPTRGTEETQY

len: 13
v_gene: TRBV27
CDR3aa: ASSLGVSRADTQY

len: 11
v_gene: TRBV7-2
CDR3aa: ASSLFRGDTQY